This entry is about one T cell receptor beta chain. Antigen specificity is unknown. The data were taken from a study of cytomegalovirus exposure and HLA in healthy donors. Sequencing was performed with immunoSEQ multiplex PCR; in TCRdb, only in-frame clones are kept and a portion is missing. The data show some 150,000 clones, about 86% seen once. This CDR3 has 15 amino acids. V dropped 1 base and J dropped 2; count of bases not matched to a gene: 5. CDR1 and CDR2 from the germline V gene are SGHDN and FVKESK. Study-level findings and limits: In vitro experiments confirmed that a few CMV-associated chains were specific for CMV antigens.

The sequencing input was PBMCs. The TCR sequence derives from a human donor in good health. The genes are TRBV14 and TRBJ2-7; the match to TRBD2 covers 7 bases. CDR3 region: CASSQGTGRPYEQYF. CDR3 coding DNA: TGTGCCAGCAGCCAAGGGACCGGGAGGCCCTACGAGCAGTACTTC.